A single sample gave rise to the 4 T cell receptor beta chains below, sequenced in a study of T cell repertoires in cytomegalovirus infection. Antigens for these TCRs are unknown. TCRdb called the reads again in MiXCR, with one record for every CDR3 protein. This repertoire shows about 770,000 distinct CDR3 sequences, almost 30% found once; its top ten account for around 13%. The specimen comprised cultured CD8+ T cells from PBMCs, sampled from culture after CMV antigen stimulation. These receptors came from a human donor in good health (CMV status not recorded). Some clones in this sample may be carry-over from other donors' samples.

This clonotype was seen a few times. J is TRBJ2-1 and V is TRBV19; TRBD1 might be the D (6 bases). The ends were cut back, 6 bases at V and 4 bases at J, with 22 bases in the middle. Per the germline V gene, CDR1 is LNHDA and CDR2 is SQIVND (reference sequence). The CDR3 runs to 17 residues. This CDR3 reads CASSPYLGRGLYNEQFF. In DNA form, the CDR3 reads TGTGCCAGTAGCCCCTACCTCGGCAGGGGTTTGTACAATGAGCAGTTCTTC.

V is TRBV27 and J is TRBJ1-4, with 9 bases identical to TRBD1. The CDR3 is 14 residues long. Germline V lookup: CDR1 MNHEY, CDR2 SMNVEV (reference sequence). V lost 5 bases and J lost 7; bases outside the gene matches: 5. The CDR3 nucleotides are TGTGCCAGCAGTAACAGGGGGCGGATTGAAAAACTGTTTTTT. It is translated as CASSNRGRIEKLFF.

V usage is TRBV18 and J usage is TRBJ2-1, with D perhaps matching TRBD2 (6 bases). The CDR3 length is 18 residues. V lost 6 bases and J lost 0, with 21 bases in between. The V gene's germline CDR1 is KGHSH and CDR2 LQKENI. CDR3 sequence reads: CASSSARPGDFSYNEQFF. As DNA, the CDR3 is TGTGCCAGCTCCTCTGCAAGGCCGGGGGACTTCTCCTACAATGAGCAGTTCTTC.

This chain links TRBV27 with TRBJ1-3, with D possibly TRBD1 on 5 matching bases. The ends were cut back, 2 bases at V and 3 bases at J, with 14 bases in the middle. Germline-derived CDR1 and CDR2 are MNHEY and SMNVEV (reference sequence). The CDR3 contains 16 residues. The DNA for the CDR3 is TGTGCCAGCAGTTTAAGGGGACGCCTTGATGGAAACACCATATATTTT. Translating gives CASSLRGRLDGNTIYF.